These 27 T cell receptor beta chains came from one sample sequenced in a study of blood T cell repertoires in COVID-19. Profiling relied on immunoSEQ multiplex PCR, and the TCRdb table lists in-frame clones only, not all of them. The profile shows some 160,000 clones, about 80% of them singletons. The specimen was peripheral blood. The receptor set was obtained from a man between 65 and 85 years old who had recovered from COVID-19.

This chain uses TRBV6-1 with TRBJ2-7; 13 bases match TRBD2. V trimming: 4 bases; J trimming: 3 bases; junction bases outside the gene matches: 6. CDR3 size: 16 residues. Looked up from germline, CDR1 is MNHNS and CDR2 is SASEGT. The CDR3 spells CASSGVGTSGNYEQYF. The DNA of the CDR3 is TGTGCCAGCAGTGGGGTCGGGACTAGCGGGAACTACGAGCAGTACTTC.

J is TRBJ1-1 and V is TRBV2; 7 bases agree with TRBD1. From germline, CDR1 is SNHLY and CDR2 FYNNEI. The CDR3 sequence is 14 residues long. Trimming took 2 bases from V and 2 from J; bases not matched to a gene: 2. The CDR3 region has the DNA TGTGCCAGCAGTGAAAACAGGGGAAACACTGAAGCTTTCTTT. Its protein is CASSENRGNTEAFF.

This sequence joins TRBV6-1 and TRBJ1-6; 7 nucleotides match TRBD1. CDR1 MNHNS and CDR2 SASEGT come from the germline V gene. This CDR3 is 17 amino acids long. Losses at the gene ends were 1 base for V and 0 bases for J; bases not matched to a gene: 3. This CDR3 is CASSEEDRRSYNSPLHF. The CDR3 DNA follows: TGTGCCAGCAGTGAAGAGGACAGGCGCTCCTATAATTCACCCCTCCACTTT.

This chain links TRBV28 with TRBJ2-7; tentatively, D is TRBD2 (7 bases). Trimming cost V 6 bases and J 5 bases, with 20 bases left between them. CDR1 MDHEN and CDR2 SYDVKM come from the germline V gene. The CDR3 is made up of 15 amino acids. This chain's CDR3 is CASRTPSGGGDEQYF. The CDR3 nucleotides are TGTGCCAGCAGAACCCCTAGCGGAGGGGGGGACGAGCAGTACTTC.

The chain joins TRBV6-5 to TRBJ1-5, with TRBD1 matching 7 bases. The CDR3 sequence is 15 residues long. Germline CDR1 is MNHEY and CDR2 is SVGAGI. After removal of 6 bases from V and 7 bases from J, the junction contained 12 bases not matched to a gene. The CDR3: CASRVLGQVTQPQHF. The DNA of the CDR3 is TGTGCCAGCAGGGTCTTAGGACAGGTGACCCAGCCCCAGCATTTT.

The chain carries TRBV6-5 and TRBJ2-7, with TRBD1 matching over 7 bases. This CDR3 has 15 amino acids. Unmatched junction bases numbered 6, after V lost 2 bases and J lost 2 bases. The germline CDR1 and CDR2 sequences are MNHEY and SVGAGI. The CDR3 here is CASSYVRDSTYEQYF. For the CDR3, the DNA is TGTGCCAGCAGTTACGTTAGGGACAGCACCTACGAGCAGTACTTC.

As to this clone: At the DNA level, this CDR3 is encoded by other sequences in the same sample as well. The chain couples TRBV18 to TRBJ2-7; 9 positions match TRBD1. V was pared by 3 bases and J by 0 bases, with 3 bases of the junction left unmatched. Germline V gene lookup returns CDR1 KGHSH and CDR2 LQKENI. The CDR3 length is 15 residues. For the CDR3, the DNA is TGTGCCAGCTCACCCCCGGGACAGGGCTCCTACGAGCAGTACTTC. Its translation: CASSPPGQGSYEQYF.

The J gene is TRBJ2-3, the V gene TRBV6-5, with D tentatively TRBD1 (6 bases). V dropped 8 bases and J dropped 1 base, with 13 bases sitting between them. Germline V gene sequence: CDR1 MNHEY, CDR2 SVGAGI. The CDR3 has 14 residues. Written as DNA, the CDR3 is TGTGCCAGCGCGACCCAGGGGCGCACAGATACGCAGTATTTT. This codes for CASATQGRTDTQYF.

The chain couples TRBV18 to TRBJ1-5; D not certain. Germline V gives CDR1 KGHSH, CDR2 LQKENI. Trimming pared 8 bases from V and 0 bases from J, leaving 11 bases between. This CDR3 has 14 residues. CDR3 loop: CASTNGVSNQPQHF. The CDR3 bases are TGTGCCAGCACGAACGGGGTTAGCAATCAGCCCCAGCATTTT. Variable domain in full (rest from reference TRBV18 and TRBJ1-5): NAGVMQNPRHLVRRRGQEARLRCSPMKGHSHVYWYRQLPEEGLKFMVYLQKENIIDESGMPKERFSAEFPKEGPSILRIQQVVRGDSAAYFCASTNGVSNQPQHFGDGTRLSIL.

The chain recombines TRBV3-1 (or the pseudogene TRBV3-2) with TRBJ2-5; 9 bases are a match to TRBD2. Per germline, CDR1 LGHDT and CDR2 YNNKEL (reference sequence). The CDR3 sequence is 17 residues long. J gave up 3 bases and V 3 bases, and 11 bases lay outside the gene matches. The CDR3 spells CASSQPYGTSTKETQYF. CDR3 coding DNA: TGTGCCAGCAGCCAGCCTTACGGGACTAGCACAAAAGAGACCCAGTACTTC.

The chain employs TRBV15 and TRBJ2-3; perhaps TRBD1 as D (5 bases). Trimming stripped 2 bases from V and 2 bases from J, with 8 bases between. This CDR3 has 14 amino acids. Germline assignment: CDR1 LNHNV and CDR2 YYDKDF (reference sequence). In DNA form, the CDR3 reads TGTGCCACCAGCAGAAGACAGATCACAGATACGCAGTATTTT. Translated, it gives CATSRRQITDTQYF. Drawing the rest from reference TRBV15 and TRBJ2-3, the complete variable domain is DAMVIQNPRYQVTQFGKPVTLSCSQTLNHNVMYWYQQKSSQAPKLLFHYYDKDFNNEADTPDNFQSRRPNTSFCFLDIRSPGLGDTAMYLCATSRRQITDTQYFGPGTRLTVL.

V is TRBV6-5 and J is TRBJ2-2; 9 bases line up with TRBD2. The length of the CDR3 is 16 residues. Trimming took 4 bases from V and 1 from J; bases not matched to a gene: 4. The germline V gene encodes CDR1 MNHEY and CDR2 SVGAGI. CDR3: CASSCLTSGNTGELFF. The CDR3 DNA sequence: TGTGCCAGCAGTTGCCTGACTAGCGGGAACACCGGGGAGCTGTTTTTT.

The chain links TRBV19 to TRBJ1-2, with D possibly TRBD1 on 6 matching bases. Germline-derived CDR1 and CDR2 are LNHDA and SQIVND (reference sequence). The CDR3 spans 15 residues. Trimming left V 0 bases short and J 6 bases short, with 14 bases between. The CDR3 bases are TGTGCCAGTAGTATAGATAACAGGGTAACGAATGGCTACACCTTC. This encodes CASSIDNRVTNGYTF.

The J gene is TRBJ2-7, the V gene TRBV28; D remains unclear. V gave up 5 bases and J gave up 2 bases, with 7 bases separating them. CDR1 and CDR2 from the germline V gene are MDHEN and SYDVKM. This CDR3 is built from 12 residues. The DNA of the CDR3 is TGTGCCAGCAGTCCCGCGGCCTACGAGCAGTACTTC. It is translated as CASSPAAYEQYF.

DNA for the CDR3: TGTGCCACCAGCAGAGGCGGGACAGGGGAGTTAGGTGGCTACACCTTC. Translated: CATSRGGTGELGGYTF. The chain joins TRBV15 to TRBJ1-2, with TRBD1 identical over 10 bases. The trim removed 1 base at V and 7 bases at J, leaving 9 bases unmatched. The CDR3 spans 16 residues. Germline V gene lookup returns CDR1 LNHNV and CDR2 YYDKDF (reference sequence). Looking up the rest from reference TRBV15 and TRBJ1-2 gives the full variable domain: DAMVIQNPRYQVTQFGKPVTLSCSQTLNHNVMYWYQQKSSQAPKLLFHYYDKDFNNEADTPDNFQSRRPNTSFCFLDIRSPGLGDTAMYLCATSRGGTGELGGYTFGSGTRLTVV.

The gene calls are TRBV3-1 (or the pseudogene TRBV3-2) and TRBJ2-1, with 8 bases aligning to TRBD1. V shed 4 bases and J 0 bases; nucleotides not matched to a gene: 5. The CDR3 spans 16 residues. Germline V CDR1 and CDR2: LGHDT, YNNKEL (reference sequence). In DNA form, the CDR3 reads TGTGCCAGCAGCCCATGGGGGACAGGCTCCTACAATGAGCAGTTCTTC. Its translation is CASSPWGTGSYNEQFF.

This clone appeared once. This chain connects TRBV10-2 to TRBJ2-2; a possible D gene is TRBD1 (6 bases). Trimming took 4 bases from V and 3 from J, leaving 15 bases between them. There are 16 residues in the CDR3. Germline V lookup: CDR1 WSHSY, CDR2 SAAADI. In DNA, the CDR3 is TGCGCCAGCAGTGGTGGGACAAGGAGCTACACCGGGGAGCTGTTTTTT. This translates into CASSGGTRSYTGELFF.

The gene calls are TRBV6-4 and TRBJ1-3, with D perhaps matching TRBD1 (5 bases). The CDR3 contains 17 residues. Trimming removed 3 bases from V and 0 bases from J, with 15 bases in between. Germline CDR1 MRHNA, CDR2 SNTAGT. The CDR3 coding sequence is TGTGCCAGCAGTGAATATAACAGGACCGTCTCTGGAAACACCATATATTTT. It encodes CASSEYNRTVSGNTIYF.

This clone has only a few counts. The CDR3, as DNA: TGCGCCAGCAGCTTGGCCAGGGAAGCGTGGAACGAGCAGTACTTC. This encodes CASSLAREAWNEQYF. The chain links TRBV5-1 to TRBJ2-7; TRBD1 might be the D (5 bases). Germline CDR1 reads SGHRS; CDR2 reads YFSETQ. Trimming took 0 bases from V and 5 from J, leaving 15 bases between them. CDR3 length: 15 residues.

Here the CDR3 DNA reads TGTGCCAGCAGCCGCCGGGACAGGGTCGAAAAACTGTTTTTT. This translates into CASSRRDRVEKLFF. The gene calls are TRBV6-5 and TRBJ1-4; 9 positions match TRBD1. The CDR3 is 14 residues long. Germline values: CDR1 MNHEY, CDR2 SVGAGI. With 6 bases clipped from V and 8 bases from J, the junction kept 7 bases outside the gene matches.

As DNA, the CDR3 is TGTGCCAGCGGCTCAGGGGCGGGAGGTCCCTACGAGCAGTACTTC. Its protein is CASGSGAGGPYEQYF. J is TRBJ2-7 and V is TRBV2; 8 nucleotides align to TRBD2. Germline lookup yields CDR1 SNHLY and CDR2 FYNNEI. V lost 8 bases to trimming and J lost 2 bases; unmatched junction nucleotides: 11. CDR3 size: 15 residues.

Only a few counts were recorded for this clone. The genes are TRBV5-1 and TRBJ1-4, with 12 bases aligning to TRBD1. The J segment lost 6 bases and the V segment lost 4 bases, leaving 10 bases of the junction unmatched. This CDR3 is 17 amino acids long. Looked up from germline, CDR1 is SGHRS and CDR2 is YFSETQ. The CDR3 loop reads CASSPVPGQGADEKLFF. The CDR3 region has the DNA TGCGCCAGCAGCCCCGTCCCGGGACAGGGGGCGGATGAAAAACTGTTTTTT.

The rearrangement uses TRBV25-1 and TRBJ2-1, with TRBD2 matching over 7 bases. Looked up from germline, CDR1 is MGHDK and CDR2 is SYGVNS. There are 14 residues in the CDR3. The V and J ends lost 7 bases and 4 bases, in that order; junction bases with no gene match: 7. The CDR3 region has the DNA TGTGCCAGCATCCAAGCGGGAAGGTACAATGAGCAGTTCTTC. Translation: CASIQAGRYNEQFF. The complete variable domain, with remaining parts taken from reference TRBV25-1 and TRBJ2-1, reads EADIYQTPRYLVIGTGKKITLECSQTMGHDKMYWYQQDPGMELHLIHYSYGVNSTEKGDLSSESTVSRIRTEHFPLTLESARPSHTSQYLCASIQAGRYNEQFFGPGTRLTVL.

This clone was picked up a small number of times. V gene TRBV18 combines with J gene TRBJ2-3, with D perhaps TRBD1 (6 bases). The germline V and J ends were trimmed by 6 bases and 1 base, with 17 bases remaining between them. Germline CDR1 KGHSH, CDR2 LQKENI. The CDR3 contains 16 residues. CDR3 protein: CASSPQGGSGTDTQYF. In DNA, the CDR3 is TGTGCCAGCTCCCCGCAAGGGGGAAGCGGCACAGATACGCAGTATTTT.

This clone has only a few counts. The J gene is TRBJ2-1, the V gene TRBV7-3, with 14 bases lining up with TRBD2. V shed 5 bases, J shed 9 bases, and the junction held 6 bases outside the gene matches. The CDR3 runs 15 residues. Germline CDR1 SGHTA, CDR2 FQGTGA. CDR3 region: CASSQTSGRGAEQFF. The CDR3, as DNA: TGTGCCAGCAGCCAGACTAGCGGGAGGGGGGCTGAGCAGTTCTTC.

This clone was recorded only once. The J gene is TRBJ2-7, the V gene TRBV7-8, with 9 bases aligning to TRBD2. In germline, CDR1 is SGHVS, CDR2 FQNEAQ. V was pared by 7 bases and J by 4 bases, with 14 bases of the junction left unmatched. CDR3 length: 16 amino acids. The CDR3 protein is CASNGNPGLAVYEQYF. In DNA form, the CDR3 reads TGTGCCAGCAACGGAAATCCGGGACTAGCAGTTTACGAGCAGTACTTC.

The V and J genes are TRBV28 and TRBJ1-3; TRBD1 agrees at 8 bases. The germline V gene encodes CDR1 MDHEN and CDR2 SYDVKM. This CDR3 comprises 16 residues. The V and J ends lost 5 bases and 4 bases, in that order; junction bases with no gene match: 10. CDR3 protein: CASSPGGALRGNTIYF. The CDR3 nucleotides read TGTGCCAGCAGTCCAGGGGGCGCGTTGAGAGGAAACACCATATATTTT.